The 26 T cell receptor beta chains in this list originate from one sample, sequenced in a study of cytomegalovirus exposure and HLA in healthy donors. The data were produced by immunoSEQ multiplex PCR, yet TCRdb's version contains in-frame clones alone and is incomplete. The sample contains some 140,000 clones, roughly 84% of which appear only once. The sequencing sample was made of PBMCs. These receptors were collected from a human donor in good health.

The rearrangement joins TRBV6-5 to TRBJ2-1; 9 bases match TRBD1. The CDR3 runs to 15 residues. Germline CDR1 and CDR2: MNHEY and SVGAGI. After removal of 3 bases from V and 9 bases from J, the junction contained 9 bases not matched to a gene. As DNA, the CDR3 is TGTGCCAGCAGTTATAGGGACAGGGAGGTCGGTGAGCAGTTCTTC. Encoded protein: CASSYRDREVGEQFF.

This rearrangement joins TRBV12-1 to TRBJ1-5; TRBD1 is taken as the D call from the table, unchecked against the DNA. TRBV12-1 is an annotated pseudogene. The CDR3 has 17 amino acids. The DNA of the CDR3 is TGTGCCAGCAGCTTAGACAGGGGACTGTATAGCAATCAGCCCCAGCATTTT. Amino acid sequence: CASSLDRGLYSNQPQHF.

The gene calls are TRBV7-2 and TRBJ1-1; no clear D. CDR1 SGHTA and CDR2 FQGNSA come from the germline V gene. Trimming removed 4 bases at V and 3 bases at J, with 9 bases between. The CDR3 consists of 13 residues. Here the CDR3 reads CASSYEGYTEAFF. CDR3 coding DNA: TGTGCCAGCAGCTATGAGGGTTACACTGAAGCTTTCTTT. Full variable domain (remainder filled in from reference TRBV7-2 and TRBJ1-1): GAGVSQSPSNKVTEKGKDVELRCDPISGHTALYWYRQSLGQGLEFLIYFQGNSAPDKSGLPSDRFSAERTGGSVSTLTIQRTQQEDSAVYLCASSYEGYTEAFFGQGTRLTVV.

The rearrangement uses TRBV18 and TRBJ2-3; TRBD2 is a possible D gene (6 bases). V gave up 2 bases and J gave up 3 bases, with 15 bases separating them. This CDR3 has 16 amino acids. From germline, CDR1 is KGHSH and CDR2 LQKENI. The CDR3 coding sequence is TGTGCCAGCTCACCAATGGCGGGAATAAGGACAGATACGCAGTATTTT. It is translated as CASSPMAGIRTDTQYF.

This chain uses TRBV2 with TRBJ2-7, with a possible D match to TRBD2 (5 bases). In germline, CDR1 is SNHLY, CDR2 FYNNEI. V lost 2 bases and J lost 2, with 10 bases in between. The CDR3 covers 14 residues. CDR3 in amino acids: CASSESAGPYEQYF. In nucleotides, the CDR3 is TGTGCCAGCAGTGAATCGGCGGGCCCCTACGAGCAGTACTTC.

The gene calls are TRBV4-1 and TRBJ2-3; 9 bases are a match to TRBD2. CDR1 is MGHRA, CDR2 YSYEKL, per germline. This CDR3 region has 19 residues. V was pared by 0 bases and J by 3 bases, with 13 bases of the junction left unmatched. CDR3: CASSQDGGSGGFRTDTQYF. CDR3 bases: TGCGCCAGCAGCCAAGATGGGGGTAGCGGGGGATTTAGGACAGATACGCAGTATTTT.

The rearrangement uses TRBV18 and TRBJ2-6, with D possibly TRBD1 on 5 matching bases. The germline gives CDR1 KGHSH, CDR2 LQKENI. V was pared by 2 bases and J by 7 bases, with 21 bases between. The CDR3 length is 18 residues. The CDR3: CASSPIKGLAQGANVLTF. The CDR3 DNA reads TGTGCCAGCTCACCAATAAAGGGGTTAGCCCAAGGCGCCAACGTCCTGACTTTC.

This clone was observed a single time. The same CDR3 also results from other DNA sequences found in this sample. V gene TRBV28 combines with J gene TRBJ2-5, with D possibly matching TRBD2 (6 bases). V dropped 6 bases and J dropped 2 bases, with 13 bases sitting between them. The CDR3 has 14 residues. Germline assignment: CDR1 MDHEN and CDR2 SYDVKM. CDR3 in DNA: TGTGCCAGCAGCCTTTTGGCGGGACAAGAGACCCAGTACTTC. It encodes CASSLLAGQETQYF.

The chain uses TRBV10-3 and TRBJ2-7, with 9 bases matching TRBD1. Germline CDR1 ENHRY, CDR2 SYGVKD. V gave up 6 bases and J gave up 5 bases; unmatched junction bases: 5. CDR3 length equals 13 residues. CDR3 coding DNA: TGTGCCATCAGAGCTACAGGGGGCCACGAGCAGTACTTC. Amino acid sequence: CAIRATGGHEQYF.

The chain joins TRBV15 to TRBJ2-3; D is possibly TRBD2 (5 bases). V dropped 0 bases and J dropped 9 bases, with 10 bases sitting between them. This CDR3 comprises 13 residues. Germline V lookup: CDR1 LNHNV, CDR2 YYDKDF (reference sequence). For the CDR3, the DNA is TGTGCCACCAGCAGAGATCTGGAGGAAACGCAGTATTTT. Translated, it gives CATSRDLEETQYF.

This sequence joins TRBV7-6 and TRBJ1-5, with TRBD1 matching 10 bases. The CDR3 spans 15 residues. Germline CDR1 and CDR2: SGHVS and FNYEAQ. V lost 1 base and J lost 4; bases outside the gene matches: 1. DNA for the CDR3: TGTGCCAGCAGCTTAGGACAGGGGGCGAATCAGCCCCAGCATTTT. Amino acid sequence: CASSLGQGANQPQHF. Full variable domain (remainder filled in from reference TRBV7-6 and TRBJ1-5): GAGVSQSPRYKVTKRGQDVALRCDPISGHVSLYWYRQALGQGPEFLTYFNYEAQQDKSGLPNDRFSAERPEGSISTLTIQRTEQRDSAMYRCASSLGQGANQPQHFGDGTRLSIL.

CDR3 in DNA: TGTGCCAGCAGCTTGGCGATGGACAGAAGAGATGAAAAACTGTTTTTT. Protein sequence: CASSLAMDRRDEKLFF. The V and J genes are TRBV7-9 and TRBJ1-4, with a possible D match to TRBD1 (6 bases). From germline, CDR1 is SEHNR and CDR2 FQNEAQ (reference sequence). This CDR3 spans 16 amino acids. V lost 3 bases, J lost 6 bases, and 17 bases lay in between.

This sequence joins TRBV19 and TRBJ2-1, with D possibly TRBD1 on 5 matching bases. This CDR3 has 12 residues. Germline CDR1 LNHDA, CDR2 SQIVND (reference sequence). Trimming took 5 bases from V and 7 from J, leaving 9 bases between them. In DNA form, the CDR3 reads TGTGCCAGTAGTGAGCAGGGAAATGAGCAGTTCTTC. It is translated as CASSEQGNEQFF. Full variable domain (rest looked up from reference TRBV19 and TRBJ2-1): DGGITQSPKYLFRKEGQNVTLSCEQNLNHDAMYWYRQDPGQGLRLIYYSQIVNDFQKGDIAEGYSVSREKKESFPLTVTSAQKNPTAFYLCASSEQGNEQFFGPGTRLTVL.

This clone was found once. CDR3: CASSFPFVETADGYTF. CDR3 in DNA: TGTGCCAGCAGCTTCCCCTTTGTTGAGACAGCAGATGGCTACACCTTC. The genes are TRBV7-9 and TRBJ1-2; possibly TRBD1 for D (5 bases). The CDR3 has 16 amino acids. Trimming took 3 bases from V and 6 from J, leaving 20 bases between them. Per the germline V gene, CDR1 is SEHNR and CDR2 is FQNEAQ (reference sequence).

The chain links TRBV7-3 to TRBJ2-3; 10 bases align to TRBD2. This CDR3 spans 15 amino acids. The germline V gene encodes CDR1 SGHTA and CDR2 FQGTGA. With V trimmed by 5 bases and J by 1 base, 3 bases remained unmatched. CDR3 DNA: TGTGCCAGCAGCGCGACTAGCGGGCGCACAGATACGCAGTATTTT. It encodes CASSATSGRTDTQYF. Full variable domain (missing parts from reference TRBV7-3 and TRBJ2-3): GAGVSQTPSNKVTEKGKYVELRCDPISGHTALYWYRQSLGQGPEFLIYFQGTGAADDSGLPNDRFFAVRPEGSVSTLKIQRTERGDSAVYLCASSATSGRTDTQYFGPGTRLTVL.

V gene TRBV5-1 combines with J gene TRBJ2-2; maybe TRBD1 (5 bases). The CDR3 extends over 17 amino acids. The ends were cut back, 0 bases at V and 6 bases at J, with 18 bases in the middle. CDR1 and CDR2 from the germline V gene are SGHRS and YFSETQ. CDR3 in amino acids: CASSLAIQGAASGELFF. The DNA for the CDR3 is TGCGCCAGCAGCTTGGCCATCCAAGGGGCCGCGTCCGGGGAGCTGTTTTTT.

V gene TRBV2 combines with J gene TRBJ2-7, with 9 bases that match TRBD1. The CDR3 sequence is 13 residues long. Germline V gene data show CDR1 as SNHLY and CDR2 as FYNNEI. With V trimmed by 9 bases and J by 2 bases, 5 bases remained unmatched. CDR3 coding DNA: TGTGCCAGGGGGGACAGGGTTACCTACGAGCAGTACTTC. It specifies CARGDRVTYEQYF. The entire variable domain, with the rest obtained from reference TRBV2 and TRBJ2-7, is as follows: EPEVTQTPSHQVTQMGQEVILRCVPISNHLYFYWYRQILGQKVEFLVSFYNNEISEKSEIFDDQFSVERPDGSNFTLKIRSTKLEDSAMYFCARGDRVTYEQYFGPGTRLTVT.

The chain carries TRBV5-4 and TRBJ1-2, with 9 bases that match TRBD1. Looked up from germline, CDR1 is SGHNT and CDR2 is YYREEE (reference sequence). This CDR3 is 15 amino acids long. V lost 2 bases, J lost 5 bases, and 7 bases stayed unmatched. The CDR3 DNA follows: TGTGCCAGCAGCTTCGATGGGACAGGGCATTATGGCTACACCTTC. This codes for CASSFDGTGHYGYTF.

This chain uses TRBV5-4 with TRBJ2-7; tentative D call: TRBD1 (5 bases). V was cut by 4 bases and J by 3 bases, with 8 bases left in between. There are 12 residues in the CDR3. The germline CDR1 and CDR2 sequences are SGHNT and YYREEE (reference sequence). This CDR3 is CASSQDNYEQYF. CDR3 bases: TGTGCCAGCAGCCAGGACAACTACGAGCAGTACTTC.

The CDR3 DNA sequence: TGTGCCAGCAGCTCATTGACAGGGAACTACGAGCAGTACTTC. Residues: CASSSLTGNYEQYF. V usage is TRBV11-2 and J usage is TRBJ2-7; 7 nucleotides agree with TRBD1. Germline V gene lookup returns CDR1 SGHAT and CDR2 FQNNGV. This CDR3 is 14 amino acids long. V shed 4 bases, J shed 3 bases, and the junction held 6 bases outside the gene matches.

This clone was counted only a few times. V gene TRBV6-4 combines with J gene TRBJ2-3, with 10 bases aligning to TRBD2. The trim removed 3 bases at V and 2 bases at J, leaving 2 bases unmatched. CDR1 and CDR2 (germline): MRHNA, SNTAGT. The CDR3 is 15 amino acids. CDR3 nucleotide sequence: TGTGCCAGCAGTGAAGGACTAGCGGACACAGATACGCAGTATTTT. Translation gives CASSEGLADTDTQYF.

CDR3 amino acids: CASSLGDPGGASGNTIYF. DNA of the CDR3: TGTGCCAGCAGCTTAGGGGACCCAGGGGGCGCCTCGGGAAACACCATATATTTT. This chain uses TRBV7-6 with TRBJ1-3, with 8 nucleotides matching TRBD1. The V gene's germline CDR1 is SGHVS and CDR2 FNYEAQ. This CDR3 has 18 amino acids. V shed 1 base and J 4 bases; nucleotides not matched to a gene: 12. The full variable domain, in which reference TRBV7-6 and TRBJ1-3 provide the parts outside the CDR3, is GAGVSQSPRYKVTKRGQDVALRCDPISGHVSLYWYRQALGQGPEFLTYFNYEAQQDKSGLPNDRFSAERPEGSISTLTIQRTEQRDSAMYRCASSLGDPGGASGNTIYFGEGSWLTVV.

CDR3 sequence: CASSQDDGGAIPNTEAFF. The CDR3 nucleotides are TGCGCCAGCAGCCAGGATGACGGGGGAGCGATTCCTAACACTGAAGCTTTCTTT. The gene calls are TRBV4-1 and TRBJ1-1; D is perhaps TRBD1 (5 bases). V lost 3 bases, J lost 2 bases, and 22 bases lay in between. The CDR3 is 18 residues long. CDR1 is MGHRA, CDR2 YSYEKL, per germline.

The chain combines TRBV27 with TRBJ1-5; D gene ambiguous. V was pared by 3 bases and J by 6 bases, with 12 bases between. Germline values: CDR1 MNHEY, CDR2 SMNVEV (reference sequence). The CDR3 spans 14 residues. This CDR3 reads CASSLRGPFQPQHF. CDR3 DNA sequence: TGTGCCAGCAGTTTGAGAGGTCCGTTTCAGCCCCAGCATTTT.

CDR3 DNA: TGTGCCAGCAGCTCCATCTACGGGGAGCTGTTTTTT. This codes for CASSSIYGELFF. The V and J genes are TRBV7-3 and TRBJ2-2; no firm D call. CDR1 and CDR2 (germline): SGHTA, FQGTGA. Trimming took 4 bases from V and 7 from J, leaving 7 bases between them. The CDR3 is 12 amino acids. The full variable domain, rest sourced from reference TRBV7-3 and TRBJ2-2, is GAGVSQTPSNKVTEKGKYVELRCDPISGHTALYWYRQSLGQGPEFLIYFQGTGAADDSGLPNDRFFAVRPEGSVSTLKIQRTERGDSAVYLCASSSIYGELFFGEGSRLTVL.

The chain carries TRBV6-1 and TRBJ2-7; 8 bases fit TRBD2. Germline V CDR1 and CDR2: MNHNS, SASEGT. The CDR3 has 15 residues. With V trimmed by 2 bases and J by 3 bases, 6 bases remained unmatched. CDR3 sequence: CASSEKGLANYEQYF. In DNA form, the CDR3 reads TGTGCCAGCAGTGAAAAAGGACTAGCTAACTACGAGCAGTACTTC.